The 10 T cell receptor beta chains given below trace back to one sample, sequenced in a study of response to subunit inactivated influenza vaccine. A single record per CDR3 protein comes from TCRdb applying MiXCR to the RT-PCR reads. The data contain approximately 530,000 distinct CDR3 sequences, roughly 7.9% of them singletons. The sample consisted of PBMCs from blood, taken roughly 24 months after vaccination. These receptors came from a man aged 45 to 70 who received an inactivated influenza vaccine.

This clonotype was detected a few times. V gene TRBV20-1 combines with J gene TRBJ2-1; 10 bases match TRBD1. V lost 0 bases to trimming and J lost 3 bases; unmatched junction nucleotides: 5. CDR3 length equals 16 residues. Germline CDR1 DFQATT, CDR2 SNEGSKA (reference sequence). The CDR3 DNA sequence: TGCAGTGCTAGAGAATCGACAGGGGGCCACTACAATGAGCAGTTCTTC. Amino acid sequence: CSARESTGGHYNEQFF.

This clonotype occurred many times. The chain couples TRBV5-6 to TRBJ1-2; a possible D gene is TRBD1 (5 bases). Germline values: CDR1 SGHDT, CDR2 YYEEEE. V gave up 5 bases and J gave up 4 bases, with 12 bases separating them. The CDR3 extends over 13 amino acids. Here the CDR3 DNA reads TGTGCCAGCAGTTTGACGGGACTCTATGGCTACACCTTC. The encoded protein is CASSLTGLYGYTF.

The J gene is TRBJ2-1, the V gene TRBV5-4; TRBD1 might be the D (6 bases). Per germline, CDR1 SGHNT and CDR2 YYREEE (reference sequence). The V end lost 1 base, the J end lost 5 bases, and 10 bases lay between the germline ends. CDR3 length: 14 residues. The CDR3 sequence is CASSLLGANNEQFF. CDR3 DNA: TGTGCCAGCAGCTTGTTGGGGGCAAACAATGAGCAGTTCTTC.

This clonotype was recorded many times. The chain's CDR3 is CASSEVASLGVNTEAFF. In DNA form, the CDR3 reads TGTGCCAGCAGTGAAGTGGCCTCCCTGGGGGTGAACACTGAAGCTTTCTTT. V and J are TRBV6-1 and TRBJ1-1; maybe TRBD1 (5 bases). The CDR3 totals 17 residues. CDR1 and CDR2 from the germline V gene are MNHNS and SASEGT. V was clipped by 1 base and J by 0 bases, with 15 bases between them.

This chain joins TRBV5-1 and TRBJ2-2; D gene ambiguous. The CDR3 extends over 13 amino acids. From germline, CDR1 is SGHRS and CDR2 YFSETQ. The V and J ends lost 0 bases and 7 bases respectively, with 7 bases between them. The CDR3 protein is CASSLADDGELFF. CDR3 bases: TGCGCCAGCAGCTTGGCAGATGACGGGGAGCTGTTTTTT.

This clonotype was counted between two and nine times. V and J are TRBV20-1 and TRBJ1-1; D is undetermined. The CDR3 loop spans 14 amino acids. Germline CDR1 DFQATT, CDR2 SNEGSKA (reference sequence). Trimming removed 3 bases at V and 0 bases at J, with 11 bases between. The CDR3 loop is CSASGGPMNTEAFF. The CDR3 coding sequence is TGCAGTGCTAGTGGAGGCCCCATGAACACTGAAGCTTTCTTT.

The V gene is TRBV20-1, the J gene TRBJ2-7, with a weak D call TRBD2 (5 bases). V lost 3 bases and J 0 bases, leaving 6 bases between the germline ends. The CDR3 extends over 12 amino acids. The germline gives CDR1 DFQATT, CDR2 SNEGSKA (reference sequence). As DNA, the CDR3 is TGCAGTGCTAGCGGGATCTCCTACGAGCAGTACTTC. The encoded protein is CSASGISYEQYF.

The CDR3 protein is CATSDRTYNEQFF. The CDR3 DNA sequence: TGTGCCACCAGTGACCGAACCTACAATGAGCAGTTCTTC. The chain couples TRBV24-1 to TRBJ2-1, with D unclear. The CDR3 loop spans 13 amino acids. Trimming stripped 4 bases from V and 2 bases from J, with 5 bases between. The germline CDR1 and CDR2 sequences are KGHDR and SFDVKD.

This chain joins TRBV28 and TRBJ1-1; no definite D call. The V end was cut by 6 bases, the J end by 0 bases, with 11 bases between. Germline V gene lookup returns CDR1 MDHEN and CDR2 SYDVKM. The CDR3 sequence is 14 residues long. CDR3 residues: CASSLPFMNTEAFF. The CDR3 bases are TGTGCCAGCAGCTTGCCATTCATGAACACTGAAGCTTTCTTT. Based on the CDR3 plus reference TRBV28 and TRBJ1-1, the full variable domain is DVKVTQSSRYLVKRTGEKVFLECVQDMDHENMFWYRQDPGLGLRLIYFSYDVKMKEKGDIPEGYSVSREKKERFSLILESASTNQTSMYLCASSLPFMNTEAFFGQGTRLTVV.

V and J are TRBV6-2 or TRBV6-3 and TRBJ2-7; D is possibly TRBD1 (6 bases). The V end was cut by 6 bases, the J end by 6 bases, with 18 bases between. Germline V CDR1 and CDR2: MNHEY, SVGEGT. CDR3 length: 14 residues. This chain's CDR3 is CASRTLQGLGEQYF. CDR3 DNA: TGTGCCAGCAGAACTTTACAGGGATTGGGCGAGCAGTACTTC.